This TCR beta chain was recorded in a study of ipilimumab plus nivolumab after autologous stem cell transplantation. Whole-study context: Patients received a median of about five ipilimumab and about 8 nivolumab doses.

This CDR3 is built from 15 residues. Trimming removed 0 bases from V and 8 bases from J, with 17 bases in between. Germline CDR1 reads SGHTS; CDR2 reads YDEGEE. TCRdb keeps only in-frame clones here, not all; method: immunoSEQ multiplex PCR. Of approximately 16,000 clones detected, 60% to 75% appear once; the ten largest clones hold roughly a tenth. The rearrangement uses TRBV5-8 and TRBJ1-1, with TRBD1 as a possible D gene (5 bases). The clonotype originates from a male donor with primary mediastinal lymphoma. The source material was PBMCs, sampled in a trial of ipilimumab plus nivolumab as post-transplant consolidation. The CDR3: CASSLAELGAAEAFF. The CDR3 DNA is TGTGCCAGCAGCTTGGCCGAGTTAGGGGCCGCCGAAGCTTTCTTT.